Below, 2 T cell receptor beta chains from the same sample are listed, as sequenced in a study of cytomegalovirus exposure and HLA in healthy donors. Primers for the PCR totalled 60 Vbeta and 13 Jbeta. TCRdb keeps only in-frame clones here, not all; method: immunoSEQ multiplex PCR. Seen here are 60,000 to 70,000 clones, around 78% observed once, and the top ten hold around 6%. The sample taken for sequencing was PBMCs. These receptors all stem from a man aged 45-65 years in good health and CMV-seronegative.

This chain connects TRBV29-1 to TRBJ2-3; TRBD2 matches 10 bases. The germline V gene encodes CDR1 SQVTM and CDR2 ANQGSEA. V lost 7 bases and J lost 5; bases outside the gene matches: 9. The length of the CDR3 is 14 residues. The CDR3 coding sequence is TGCAGCGCCTCTAGCGGGGGTTCTCGAGATACGCAGTATTTT. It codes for CSASSGGSRDTQYF.

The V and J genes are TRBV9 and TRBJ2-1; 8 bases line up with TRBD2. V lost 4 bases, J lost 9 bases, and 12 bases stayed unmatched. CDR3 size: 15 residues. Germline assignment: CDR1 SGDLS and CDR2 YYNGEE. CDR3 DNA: TGTGCCAGCAGCCCCGGGGTAGCGGGGAAGGGTGAGCAGTTCTTC. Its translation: CASSPGVAGKGEQFF.